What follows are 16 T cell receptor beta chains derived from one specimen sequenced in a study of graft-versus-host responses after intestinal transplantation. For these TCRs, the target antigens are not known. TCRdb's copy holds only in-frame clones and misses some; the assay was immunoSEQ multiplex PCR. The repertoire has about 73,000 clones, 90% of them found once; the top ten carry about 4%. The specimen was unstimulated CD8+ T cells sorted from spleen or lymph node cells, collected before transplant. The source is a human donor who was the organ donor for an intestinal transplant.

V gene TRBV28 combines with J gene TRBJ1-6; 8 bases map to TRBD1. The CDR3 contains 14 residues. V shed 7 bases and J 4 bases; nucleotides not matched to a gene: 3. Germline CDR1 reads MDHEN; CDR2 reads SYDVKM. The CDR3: CASTRDRYNSPLHF. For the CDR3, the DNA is TGTGCCAGCACGCGGGACAGGTATAATTCACCCCTCCACTTT.

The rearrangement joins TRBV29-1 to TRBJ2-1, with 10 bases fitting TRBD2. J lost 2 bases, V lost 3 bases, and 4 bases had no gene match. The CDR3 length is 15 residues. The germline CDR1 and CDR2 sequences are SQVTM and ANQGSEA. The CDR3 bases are TGCAGCGTTGACGGAGCGGGGGGGCCCTACAATGAGCAGTTCTTC. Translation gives CSVDGAGGPYNEQFF.

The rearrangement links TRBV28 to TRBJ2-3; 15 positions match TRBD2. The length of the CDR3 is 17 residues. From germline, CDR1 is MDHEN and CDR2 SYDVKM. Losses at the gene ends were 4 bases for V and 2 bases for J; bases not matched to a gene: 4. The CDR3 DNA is TGTGCCAGCAGTTCCTGGACTAGCGGGGGGGACACAGATACGCAGTATTTT. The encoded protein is CASSSWTSGGDTDTQYF.

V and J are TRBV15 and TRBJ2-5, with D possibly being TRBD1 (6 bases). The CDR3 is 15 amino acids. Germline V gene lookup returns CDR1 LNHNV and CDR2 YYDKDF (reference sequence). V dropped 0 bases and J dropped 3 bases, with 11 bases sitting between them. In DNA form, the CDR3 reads TGTGCCACCAGCAGAGATCAGGGACAAGAAGAGACCCAGTACTTC. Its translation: CATSRDQGQEETQYF.

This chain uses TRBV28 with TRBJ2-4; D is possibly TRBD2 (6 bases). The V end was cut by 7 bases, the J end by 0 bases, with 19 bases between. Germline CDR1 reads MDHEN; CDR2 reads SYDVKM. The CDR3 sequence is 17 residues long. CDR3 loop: CASNPWGVGLAKNIQYF. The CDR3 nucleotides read TGTGCCAGCAACCCTTGGGGGGTTGGACTAGCCAAAAACATTCAGTACTTC.

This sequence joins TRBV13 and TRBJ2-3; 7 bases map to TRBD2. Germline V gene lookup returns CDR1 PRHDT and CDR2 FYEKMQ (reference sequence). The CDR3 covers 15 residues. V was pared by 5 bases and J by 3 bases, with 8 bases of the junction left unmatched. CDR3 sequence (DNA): TGTGCCAGCAGCAGAGAGCGGGGCGAAACAGATACGCAGTATTTT. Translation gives CASSRERGETDTQYF. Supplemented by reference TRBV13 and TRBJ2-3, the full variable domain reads AAGVIQSPRHLIKEKRETATLKCYPIPRHDTVYWYQQGPGQDPQFLISFYEKMQSDKGSIPDRFSAQQFSDYHSELNMSSLELGDSALYFCASSRERGETDTQYFGPGTRLTVL.

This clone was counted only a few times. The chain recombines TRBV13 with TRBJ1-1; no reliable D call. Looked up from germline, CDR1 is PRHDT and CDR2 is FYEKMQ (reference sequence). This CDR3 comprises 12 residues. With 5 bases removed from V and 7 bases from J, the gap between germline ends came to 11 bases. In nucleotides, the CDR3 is TGTGCCAGCAGCCTCGTGACTCATGAAGCTTTCTTT. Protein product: CASSLVTHEAFF. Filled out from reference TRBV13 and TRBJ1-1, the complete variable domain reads AAGVIQSPRHLIKEKRETATLKCYPIPRHDTVYWYQQGPGQDPQFLISFYEKMQSDKGSIPDRFSAQQFSDYHSELNMSSLELGDSALYFCASSLVTHEAFFGQGTRLTVV.

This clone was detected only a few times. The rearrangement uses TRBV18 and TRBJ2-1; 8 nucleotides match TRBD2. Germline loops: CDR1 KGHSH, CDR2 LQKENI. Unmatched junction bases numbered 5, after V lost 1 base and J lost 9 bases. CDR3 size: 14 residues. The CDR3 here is CASSPQGTRGEQFF. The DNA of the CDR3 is TGTGCCAGCTCACCACAGGGGACTAGGGGTGAGCAGTTCTTC.

As DNA, the CDR3 is TGTGCCAGCAGCCGCGCGCAGGGTGGGGATGGCTACACCTTC. Amino acid sequence: CASSRAQGGDGYTF. This chain links TRBV14 with TRBJ1-2; D perhaps matches TRBD1 (5 bases). There are 14 residues in the CDR3. Germline CDR1 reads SGHDN; CDR2 reads FVKESK. V gave up 4 bases and J gave up 6 bases, with 15 bases separating them.

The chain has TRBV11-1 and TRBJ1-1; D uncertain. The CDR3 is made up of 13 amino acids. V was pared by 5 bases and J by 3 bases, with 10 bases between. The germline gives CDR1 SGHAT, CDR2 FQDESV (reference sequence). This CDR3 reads CASSQWRDTEAFF. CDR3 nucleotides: TGTGCCAGCAGCCAGTGGCGGGACACTGAAGCTTTCTTT.

The CDR3 region has the DNA TGTGCCAGCAGTTACGGGCTAGCGGGATACAATGAGCAGTTCTTC. The encoded protein is CASSYGLAGYNEQFF. The rearrangement links TRBV6-5 to TRBJ2-1, with 9 bases that match TRBD2. Germline values: CDR1 MNHEY, CDR2 SVGAGI. Germline trimming cut 2 bases from V and 4 bases from J; bases unmatched to any gene: 3. This CDR3 region has 15 residues.

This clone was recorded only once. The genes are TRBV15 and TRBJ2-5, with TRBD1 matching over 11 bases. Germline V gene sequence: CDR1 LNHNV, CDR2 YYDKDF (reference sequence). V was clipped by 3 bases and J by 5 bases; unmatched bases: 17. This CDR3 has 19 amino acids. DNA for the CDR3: TGTGCCACCAGCAGCGGACAGGGGGCCTCTAGTGTCTTCGTTGAGACCCAGTACTTC. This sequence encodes CATSSGQGASSVFVETQYF.

CDR3 in DNA: TGTGCCACCAGCATAGGACAGGGGGCTTCTCAGCCCCAGCATTTT. Translated, it gives CATSIGQGASQPQHF. The chain couples TRBV15 to TRBJ1-5; 11 nucleotides agree with TRBD1. There are 15 residues in the CDR3. Trimming at V came to 4 bases and at J to 6 bases, leaving 5 bases not matched to a gene. The germline V gene encodes CDR1 LNHNV and CDR2 YYDKDF (reference sequence).

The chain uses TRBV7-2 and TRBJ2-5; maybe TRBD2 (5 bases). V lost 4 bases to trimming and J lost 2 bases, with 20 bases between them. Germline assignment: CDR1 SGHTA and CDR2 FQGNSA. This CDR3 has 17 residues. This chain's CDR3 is CASSYTLSSGAQETQYF. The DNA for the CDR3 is TGTGCCAGCAGCTATACCCTGTCGAGCGGCGCTCAAGAGACCCAGTACTTC.

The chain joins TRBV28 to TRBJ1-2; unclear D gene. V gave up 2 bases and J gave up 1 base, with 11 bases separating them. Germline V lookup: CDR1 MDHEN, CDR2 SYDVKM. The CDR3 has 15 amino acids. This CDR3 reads CASSLNLRSNYGYTF. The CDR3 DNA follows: TGTGCCAGCAGTTTAAACCTCAGAAGTAACTATGGCTACACCTTC.

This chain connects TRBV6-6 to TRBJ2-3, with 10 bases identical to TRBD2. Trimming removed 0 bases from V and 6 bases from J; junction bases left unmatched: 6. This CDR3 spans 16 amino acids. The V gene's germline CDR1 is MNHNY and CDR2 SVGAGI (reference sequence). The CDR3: CASSYSLAGGSDTQYF. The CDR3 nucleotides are TGTGCCAGCAGTTACTCTTTAGCGGGGGGTAGCGATACGCAGTATTTT.